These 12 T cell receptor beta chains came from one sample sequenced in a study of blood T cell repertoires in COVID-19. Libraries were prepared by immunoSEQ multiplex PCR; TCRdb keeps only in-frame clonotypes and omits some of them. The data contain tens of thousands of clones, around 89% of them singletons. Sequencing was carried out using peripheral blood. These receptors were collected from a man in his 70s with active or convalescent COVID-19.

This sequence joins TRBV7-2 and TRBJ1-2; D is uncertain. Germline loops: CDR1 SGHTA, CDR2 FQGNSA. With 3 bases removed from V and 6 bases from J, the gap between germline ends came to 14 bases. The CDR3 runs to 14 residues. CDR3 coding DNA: TGTGCCAGCAGCTTCGGTCGAGGCGATGATGGCTACACCTTC. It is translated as CASSFGRGDDGYTF.

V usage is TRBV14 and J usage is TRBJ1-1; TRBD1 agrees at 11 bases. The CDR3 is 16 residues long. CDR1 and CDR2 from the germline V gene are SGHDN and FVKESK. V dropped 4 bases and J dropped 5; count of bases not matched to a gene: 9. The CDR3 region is CASSPWGQGGWTEAFF. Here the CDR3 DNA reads TGTGCCAGCAGCCCATGGGGACAGGGGGGGTGGACTGAAGCTTTCTTT.

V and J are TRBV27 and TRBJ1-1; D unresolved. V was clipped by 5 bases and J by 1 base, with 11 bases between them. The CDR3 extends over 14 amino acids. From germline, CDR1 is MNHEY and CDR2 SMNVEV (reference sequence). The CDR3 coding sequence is TGTGCCAGCAGTCCCTTCGCAGGGAACACTGAAGCTTTCTTT. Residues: CASSPFAGNTEAFF.

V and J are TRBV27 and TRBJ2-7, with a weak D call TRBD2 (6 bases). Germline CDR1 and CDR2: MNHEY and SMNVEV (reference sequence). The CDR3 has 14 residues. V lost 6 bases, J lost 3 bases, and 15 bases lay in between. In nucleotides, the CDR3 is TGTGCCAGCAGCCGTGGAGGCGGGAACTACGAGCAGTACTTC. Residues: CASSRGGGNYEQYF.

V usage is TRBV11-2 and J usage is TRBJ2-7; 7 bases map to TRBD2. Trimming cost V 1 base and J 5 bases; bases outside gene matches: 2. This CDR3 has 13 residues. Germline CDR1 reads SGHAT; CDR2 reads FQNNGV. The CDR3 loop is CASSLAGGNEQYF. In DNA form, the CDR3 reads TGTGCCAGCAGCTTAGCGGGAGGTAACGAGCAGTACTTC.

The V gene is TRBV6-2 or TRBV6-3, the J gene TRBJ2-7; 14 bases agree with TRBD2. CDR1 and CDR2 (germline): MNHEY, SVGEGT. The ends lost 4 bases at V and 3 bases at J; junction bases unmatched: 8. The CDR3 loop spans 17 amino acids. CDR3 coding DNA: TGTGCCAGCAGTTTCCGACTAGCGGGAGGGAACTTCTACGAGCAGTACTTC. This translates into CASSFRLAGGNFYEQYF.

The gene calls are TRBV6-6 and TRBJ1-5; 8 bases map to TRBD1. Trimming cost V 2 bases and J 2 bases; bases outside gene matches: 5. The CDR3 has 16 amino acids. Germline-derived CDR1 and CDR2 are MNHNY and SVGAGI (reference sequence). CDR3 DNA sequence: TGTGCCAGCAGTTACGGACAGGGTAGGGGCAATCAGCCCCAGCATTTT. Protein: CASSYGQGRGNQPQHF.

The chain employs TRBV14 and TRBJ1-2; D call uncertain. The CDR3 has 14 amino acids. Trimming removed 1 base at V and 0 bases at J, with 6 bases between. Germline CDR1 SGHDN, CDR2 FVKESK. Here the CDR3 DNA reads TGTGCCAGCAGCCAAGGTGGAGCTAACTATGGCTACACCTTC. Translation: CASSQGGANYGYTF. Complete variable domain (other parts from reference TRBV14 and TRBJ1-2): EAGVTQFPSHSVIEKGQTVTLRCDPISGHDNLYWYRRVMGKEIKFLLHFVKESKQDESGMPNNRFLAERTGGTYSTLKVQPAELEDSGVYFCASSQGGANYGYTFGSGTRLTVV.

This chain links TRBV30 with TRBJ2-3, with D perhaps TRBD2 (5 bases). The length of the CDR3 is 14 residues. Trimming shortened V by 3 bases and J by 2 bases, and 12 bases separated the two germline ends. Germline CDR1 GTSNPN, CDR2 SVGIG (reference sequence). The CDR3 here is CAWRTVGVTDTQYF. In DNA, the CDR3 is TGTGCCTGGAGAACTGTCGGGGTCACAGATACGCAGTATTTT.

Here the CDR3 DNA reads TGCGCCAGCAGCCCGACAGGTCCCAATGAAAAACTGTTTTTT. Translation: CASSPTGPNEKLFF. The V call is TRBV4-1, the J call TRBJ1-4; TRBD1 is a possible D gene (6 bases). Germline CDR1 MGHRA, CDR2 YSYEKL. CDR3 length equals 14 residues. Trimming stripped 4 bases from V and 5 bases from J, with 11 bases between.

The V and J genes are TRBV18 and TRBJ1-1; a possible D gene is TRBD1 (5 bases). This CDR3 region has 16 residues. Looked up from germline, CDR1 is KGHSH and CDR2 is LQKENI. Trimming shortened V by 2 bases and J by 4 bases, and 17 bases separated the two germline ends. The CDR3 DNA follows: TGTGCCAGCTCACCAACCGGGGGAGGGTTGGGCACTGAAGCTTTCTTT. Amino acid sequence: CASSPTGGGLGTEAFF.

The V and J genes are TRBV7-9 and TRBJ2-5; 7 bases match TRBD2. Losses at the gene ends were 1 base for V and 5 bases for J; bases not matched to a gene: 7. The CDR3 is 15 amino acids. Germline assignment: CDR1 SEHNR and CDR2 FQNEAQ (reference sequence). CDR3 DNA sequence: TGTGCCAGCAGCTTAGGAGGGACTATGTGGGAGACCCAGTACTTC. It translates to CASSLGGTMWETQYF.